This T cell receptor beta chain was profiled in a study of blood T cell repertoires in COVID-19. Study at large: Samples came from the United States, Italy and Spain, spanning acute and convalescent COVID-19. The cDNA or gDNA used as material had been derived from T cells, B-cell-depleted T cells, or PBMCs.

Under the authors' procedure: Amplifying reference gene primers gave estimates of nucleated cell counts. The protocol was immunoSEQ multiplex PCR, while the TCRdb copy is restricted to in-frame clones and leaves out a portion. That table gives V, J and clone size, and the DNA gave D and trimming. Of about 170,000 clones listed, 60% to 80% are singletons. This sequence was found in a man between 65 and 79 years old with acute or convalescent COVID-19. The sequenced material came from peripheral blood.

This chain's CDR3 is CATSDNDRGLNEQYF. The CDR3 nucleotides are TGTGCCACCAGTGACAACGACAGGGGGCTGAACGAGCAGTACTTC. This chain uses TRBV24-1 with TRBJ2-7; TRBD1 aligns across 10 bases. J was trimmed by 5 bases and V by 4 bases; bases with no gene match: 7. Germline V gene lookup returns CDR1 KGHDR and CDR2 SFDVKD. The CDR3 spans 15 residues.